Described below is a single TCR beta chain sequence and its context. Its antigen is not known. TCRdb's copy holds only in-frame clones and misses some; the assay was immunoSEQ multiplex PCR. Seen here are 20,000 to 30,000 clones, approximately 69% observed once, and the top ten hold 2.5% to 4%. Trimming at V came to 6 bases and at J to 17 bases, leaving 9 bases not matched to a gene. This CDR3 comprises 12 residues. ViraFEST assay sequencing came after antigen-specific CD4+ T cells were expanded with viral peptide pools. It was after 10 days of culture that CD4+ T cells were isolated. Negative nucleocapsid antibody tests before and after vaccination confirmed no previous SARS-CoV-2 infection. IL-2 medium took the place of half the medium on both days 3 and 7. The entry originates in a study of vaccination effects on CD4 cells after COVID-19. General study points: Vaccine- and infection-induced clones showed marked clonal contraction late following vaccination. Healthy vaccine recipients' vaccine-induced clones were almost all SARS-CoV-2 mono-reactive.

The input for sequencing was CD4+ T cells from PBMCs cultured with SARS-CoV-2 spike peptides, taken before COVID-19 vaccination. The source is a human donor who received a COVID-19 vaccine. J is TRBJ1-4 and V is TRBV12-3 or TRBV12-4, with TRBD1 matching over 10 bases. DNA of the CDR3: TGTGCCAGCAGCCGGGACAGGGGTCGTGTATTTTTT. Protein sequence: CASSRDRGRVFF.